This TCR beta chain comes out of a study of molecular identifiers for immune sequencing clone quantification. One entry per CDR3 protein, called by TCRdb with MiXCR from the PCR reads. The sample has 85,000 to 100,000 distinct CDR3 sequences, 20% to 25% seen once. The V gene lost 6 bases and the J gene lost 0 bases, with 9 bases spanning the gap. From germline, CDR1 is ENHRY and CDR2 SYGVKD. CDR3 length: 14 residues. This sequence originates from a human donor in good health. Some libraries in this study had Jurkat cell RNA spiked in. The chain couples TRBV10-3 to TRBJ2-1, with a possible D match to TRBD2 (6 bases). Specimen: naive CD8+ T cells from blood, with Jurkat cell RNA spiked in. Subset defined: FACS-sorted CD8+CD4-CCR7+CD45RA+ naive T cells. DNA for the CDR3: TGTGCCATCAGACCGGGGGACTCCTACAATGAGCAGTTCTTC. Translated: CAIRPGDSYNEQFF.